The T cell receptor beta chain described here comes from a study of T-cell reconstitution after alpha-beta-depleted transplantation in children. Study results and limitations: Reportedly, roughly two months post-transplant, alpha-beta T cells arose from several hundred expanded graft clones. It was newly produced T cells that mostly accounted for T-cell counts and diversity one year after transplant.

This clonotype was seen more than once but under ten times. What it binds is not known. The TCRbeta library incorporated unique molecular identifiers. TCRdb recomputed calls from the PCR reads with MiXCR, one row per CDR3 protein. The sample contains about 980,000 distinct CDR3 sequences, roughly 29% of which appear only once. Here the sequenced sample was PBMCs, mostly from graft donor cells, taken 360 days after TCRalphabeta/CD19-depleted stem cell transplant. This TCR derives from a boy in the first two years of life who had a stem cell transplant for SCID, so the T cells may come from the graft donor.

The CDR3 DNA sequence: TGTGCCAGCAGCCAAGGGCAGGAGCCGCCTGAGCAGTACTTC. It is translated as CASSQGQEPPEQYF. The V call is TRBV4-2, the J call TRBJ2-7; D remains unclear. The CDR3 covers 14 residues. Looked up from germline, CDR1 is LGHNA and CDR2 is YNFKEQ. V was cut by 1 base and J by 7 bases, with 14 bases left in between.